These 24 T cell receptor beta chains were all obtained from the same sample, sequenced in a study of stem cell transplantation in POMP-related autoinflammatory disease. Study results and caveats: PRAID patients trended toward lower TRB diversity and higher clonality in all analyzed T-cell subsets. Patients with PRAID showed a restricted number of unique TRB V-J gene pairings.

Antigens for these TCRs are unknown. Only in-frame clones appear in the TCRdb table, and some are missing; sequencing was by immunoSEQ multiplex PCR. The sample holds approximately 11,000 clones, approximately 86% seen once. The sequencing here drew on CD8+ T cells from PBMCs, taken before stem cell transplantation. Receptor source: a human donor with POMP-related autoinflammation and immune dysregulation (PRAID).

This clone was detected only once. The junction and the germline gene differ at one end; a read error may be behind it. The CDR3 protein is CASSLAHSFSYEQCF. CDR3 DNA sequence: TGTGCCAGCAGCTTGGCGCACAGCTTCTCCTACGAGCAGTGCTTC. This sequence joins TRBV5-6 and TRBJ2-7; D not resolved. The length of the CDR3 is 15 residues. Per the germline V gene, CDR1 is SGHDT and CDR2 is YYEEEE.

Only a few counts were recorded for this clone. The CDR3, as DNA: TGTGCCAGCAGTTTAATGCCAGGGGACAATTCACCCCTCCACTTT. It is translated as CASSLMPGDNSPLHF. This chain connects TRBV28 to TRBJ1-6; D is possibly TRBD1 (6 bases). This CDR3 comprises 15 residues. CDR1 is MDHEN and CDR2 is SYDVKM in the germline V gene. The V and J ends lost 2 bases and 7 bases respectively, with 12 bases between them.

This clone was counted only a few times. The chain carries TRBV2 and TRBJ2-7, with D unclear. CDR3 length: 12 residues. The V gene's germline CDR1 is SNHLY and CDR2 FYNNEI. Trimming took 3 bases from V and 3 from J, leaving 6 bases between them. The CDR3, as DNA: TGTGCCAGCAGTGACCAGAACTACGAGCAGTACTTC. It encodes CASSDQNYEQYF.

This chain connects TRBV6-5 to TRBJ2-4; D is ambiguous. Germline V gene sequence: CDR1 MNHEY, CDR2 SVGAGI. Trimming pared 4 bases from V and 4 bases from J, leaving 8 bases between. The CDR3 loop spans 13 amino acids. The CDR3 DNA follows: TGTGCCAGCAGTTTCAGCCCGAAAAACATTCAGTACTTC. It translates to CASSFSPKNIQYF.

The V and J genes are TRBV10-3 and TRBJ2-3, with D unresolved. Trimming removed 2 bases from V and 0 bases from J, with 9 bases in between. The CDR3 is made up of 15 amino acids. The germline V gene encodes CDR1 ENHRY and CDR2 SYGVKD. The CDR3 DNA is TGTGCCATCAGTGAGGGGGTGACTAGCACAGATACGCAGTATTTT. This translates into CAISEGVTSTDTQYF.

The chain recombines TRBV27 with TRBJ1-2; D is undetermined. The germline V and J ends were trimmed by 7 bases and 4 bases, with 10 bases remaining between them. Germline CDR1 is MNHEY and CDR2 is SMNVEV (reference sequence). The CDR3 is 12 amino acids. CDR3 loop: CASKSDGYGYTF. The CDR3 DNA follows: TGTGCCAGCAAATCGGACGGCTATGGCTACACCTTC.

The J gene is TRBJ2-5, the V gene TRBV4-1; D gene uncertain. The V gene's germline CDR1 is MGHRA and CDR2 YSYEKL. V lost 3 bases, J lost 3 bases, and 20 bases lay in between. This CDR3 has 17 residues. Here the CDR3 DNA reads TGCGCCAGCAGCCAGGATCACATAGAGGTGAGTGAAGAGACCCAGTACTTC. It translates to CASSQDHIEVSEETQYF.

The J gene is TRBJ2-3, the V gene TRBV6-5; D is unresolved. Germline assignment: CDR1 MNHEY and CDR2 SVGAGI. Trimming cost V 6 bases and J 0 bases, with 10 bases left between them. This CDR3 region has 14 residues. DNA of the CDR3: TGTGCCAGCAGCTCCCCGACAAGCACAGATACGCAGTATTTT. Translating gives CASSSPTSTDTQYF.

In nucleotides, the CDR3 is TGTGCCAGTACCCCAGGGTACACCGGGGAGCTGTTTTTT. Its protein product is CASTPGYTGELFF. V usage is TRBV19 and J usage is TRBJ2-2, with a tentative D call TRBD1 (5 bases). The germline V and J ends were trimmed by 7 bases and 3 bases, with 9 bases remaining between them. Germline V gene lookup returns CDR1 LNHDA and CDR2 SQIVND (reference sequence). There are 13 residues in the CDR3.

V and J are TRBV5-1 and TRBJ1-1; D is undetermined. This CDR3 has 14 residues. Germline CDR1 and CDR2: SGHRS and YFSETQ. Trimming left V 5 bases short and J 3 bases short, with 14 bases between. CDR3: CASRIEVSDTEAFF. CDR3 coding DNA: TGCGCCAGCAGAATCGAGGTTTCTGACACTGAAGCTTTCTTT.

V usage is TRBV21-1 and J usage is TRBJ2-5; the D segment call TRBD2 is taken from the table without a DNA check. TRBV21-1 constitutes a pseudogene. The CDR3 is 16 residues long. CDR3 residues: CASSKTGTSGQETQYF. The CDR3 bases are TGTGCCAGCAGCAAGACCGGGACTAGCGGACAAGAGACCCAGTACTTC.

This chain connects TRBV5-6 to TRBJ1-2; no reliable D call. CDR3 length: 13 residues. Per germline, CDR1 SGHDT and CDR2 YYEEEE. The ends were cut back, 4 bases at V and 8 bases at J, with 15 bases in the middle. CDR3 protein: CASSRLYMEGYTF. CDR3 sequence (DNA): TGTGCCAGCAGCCGGCTTTATATGGAGGGCTACACCTTC.

The genes are TRBV19 and TRBJ2-1, with 9 positions matching TRBD2. V gave up 8 bases and J gave up 13 bases; unmatched junction bases: 9. CDR3 length equals 12 residues. Germline V gives CDR1 LNHDA, CDR2 SQIVND (reference sequence). The CDR3 is CASRPSGMDQFF. Here the CDR3 DNA reads TGTGCCAGTCGGCCTAGCGGGATGGATCAGTTCTTC. The variable domain in full, with the rest retrieved from reference TRBV19 and TRBJ2-1, is DGGITQSPKYLFRKEGQNVTLSCEQNLNHDAMYWYRQDPGQGLRLIYYSQIVNDFQKGDIAEGYSVSREKKESFPLTVTSAQKNPTAFYLCASRPSGMDQFFGPGTRLTVL.

This sequence joins TRBV6-1 and TRBJ2-7, with 10 bases fitting TRBD2. J lost 2 bases, V lost 5 bases, and 3 bases had no gene match. The CDR3 contains 14 residues. The germline V gene has CDR1 MNHNS and CDR2 SASEGT. CDR3 nucleotide sequence: TGTGCCAGCAGTTATAGCGGGGGGACCTACGAGCAGTACTTC. Translated, it gives CASSYSGGTYEQYF.

The chain uses TRBV7-3 and TRBJ1-3; D is unclear. In germline, CDR1 is SGHTA, CDR2 FQGTGA. The CDR3 runs to 15 residues. The ends were cut back, 5 bases at V and 0 bases at J, with 11 bases in the middle. The CDR3 DNA sequence: TGTGCCAGCAGCCCAGTGAGTCGCTCTGGAAACACCATATATTTT. Encoded protein: CASSPVSRSGNTIYF.

The chain employs TRBV30 and TRBJ1-2, with D possibly being TRBD1 (6 bases). The CDR3 totals 13 residues. The V gene's germline CDR1 is GTSNPN and CDR2 SVGIG (reference sequence). Trimming removed 4 bases from V and 8 bases from J, with 17 bases in between. This CDR3 is CAWNDGQFMGYTF. The CDR3 DNA reads as TGTGCCTGGAACGACGGACAGTTCATGGGCTACACCTTC.

This rearrangement joins TRBV6-4 to TRBJ2-7; possibly TRBD2 for D (5 bases). Trimming pared 2 bases from V and 5 bases from J, leaving 13 bases between. CDR3 length: 14 residues. Germline loops: CDR1 MRHNA, CDR2 SNTAGT. The CDR3 sequence is CASSDAQAEDEQYF. DNA for the CDR3: TGTGCCAGCAGTGACGCTCAGGCGGAGGACGAGCAGTACTTC.

The gene calls are TRBV5-1 and TRBJ1-5; D might be TRBD1 (5 bases). CDR1 is SGHRS, CDR2 YFSETQ, per germline. The CDR3 has 15 amino acids. With 0 bases removed from V and 1 base from J, the gap between germline ends came to 8 bases. DNA of the CDR3: TGCGCCAGCAGCTTGGCGGGGGGGAGCAATCAGCCCCAGCATTTT. This gives the protein CASSLAGGSNQPQHF.

The rearrangement links TRBV13 to TRBJ1-3; D perhaps matches TRBD1 (6 bases). Germline CDR1 and CDR2: PRHDT and FYEKMQ (reference sequence). V was trimmed by 3 bases and J by 4 bases, leaving 13 bases between them. This CDR3 is built from 15 residues. DNA for the CDR3: TGTGCCAGCAGCTTGGGGGCTTATAGGGGAAACACCATATATTTT. Its protein product is CASSLGAYRGNTIYF.

This chain links TRBV4-1 with TRBJ2-2, with D perhaps matching TRBD1 or TRBD2 (5 bases each). Germline-derived CDR1 and CDR2 are MGHRA and YSYEKL. V lost 1 base and J lost 4, with 13 bases in between. This CDR3 contains 16 residues. The CDR3 loop reads CASSQVGDPSTGELFF. CDR3 bases: TGCGCCAGCAGCCAAGTGGGGGACCCGAGCACCGGGGAGCTGTTTTTT.

The chain combines TRBV25-1 with TRBJ1-4; D is unclear. Looked up from germline, CDR1 is MGHDK and CDR2 is SYGVNS. The CDR3 is made up of 13 amino acids. Trimming took 2 bases from V and 7 from J, leaving 8 bases between them. CDR3 amino acids: CASSERGSEKLFF. In nucleotides, the CDR3 is TGTGCCAGCAGTGAAAGAGGAAGTGAAAAACTGTTTTTT.

This clone appeared a few times. The gene calls are TRBV9 and TRBJ1-3, with no clear D. V was trimmed by 4 bases and J by 0 bases, leaving 11 bases between them. Germline assignment: CDR1 SGDLS and CDR2 YYNGEE. The CDR3 runs to 15 residues. This CDR3 is CASSLDAGSGNTIYF. The CDR3 coding sequence is TGTGCCAGCAGCCTGGACGCTGGCTCTGGAAACACCATATATTTT.

This chain uses TRBV11-3 with TRBJ1-1, with D perhaps TRBD1 (6 bases). V gave up 1 base and J gave up 6 bases, with 15 bases separating them. The CDR3 runs to 15 residues. In germline, CDR1 is SGHNT, CDR2 YENEEA. As DNA, the CDR3 is TGTGCCAGCAGCTTAGTAGGGGGGCTGGGGGCTGAAGCTTTCTTT. Its protein is CASSLVGGLGAEAFF.

The J gene is TRBJ1-1, the V gene TRBV5-1, with 10 bases matching TRBD1. This CDR3 contains 16 residues. Germline V gives CDR1 SGHRS, CDR2 YFSETQ. Trimming at V came to 3 bases and at J to 1 base, leaving 6 bases not matched to a gene. CDR3: CASSSDRGSGNTEAFF. In nucleotides, the CDR3 is TGCGCCAGCAGCTCGGACAGGGGGTCTGGGAACACTGAAGCTTTCTTT.